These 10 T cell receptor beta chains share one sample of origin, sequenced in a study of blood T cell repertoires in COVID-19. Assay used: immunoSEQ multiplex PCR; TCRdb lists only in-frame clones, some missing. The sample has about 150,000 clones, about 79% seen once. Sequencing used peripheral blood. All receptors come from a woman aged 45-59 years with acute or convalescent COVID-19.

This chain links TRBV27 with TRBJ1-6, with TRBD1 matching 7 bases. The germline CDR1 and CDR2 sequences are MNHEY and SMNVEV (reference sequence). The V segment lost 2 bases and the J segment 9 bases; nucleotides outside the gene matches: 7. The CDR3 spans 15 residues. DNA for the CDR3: TGTGCCAGCAGTTTAGAGGGACAGCCTCTTTCACCCCTCCACTTT. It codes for CASSLEGQPLSPLHF.

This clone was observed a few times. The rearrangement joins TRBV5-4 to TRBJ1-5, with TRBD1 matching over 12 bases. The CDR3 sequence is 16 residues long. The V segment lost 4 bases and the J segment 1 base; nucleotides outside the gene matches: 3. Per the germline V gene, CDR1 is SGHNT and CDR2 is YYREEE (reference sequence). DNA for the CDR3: TGTGCCAGCAGCGATGGGACAGGGGGCAGCAATCAGCCCCAGCATTTT. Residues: CASSDGTGGSNQPQHF.

CDR3 bases: TGTGCCAGTAGTCCGGGACAGGTCAGCACAGATACGCAGTATTTT. Translated: CASSPGQVSTDTQYF. The V call is TRBV19, the J call TRBJ2-3, with 8 bases fitting TRBD1. CDR1 and CDR2 (germline): LNHDA, SQIVND (reference sequence). V trimming: 5 bases; J trimming: 0 bases; junction bases outside the gene matches: 4. The CDR3 is 15 amino acids.

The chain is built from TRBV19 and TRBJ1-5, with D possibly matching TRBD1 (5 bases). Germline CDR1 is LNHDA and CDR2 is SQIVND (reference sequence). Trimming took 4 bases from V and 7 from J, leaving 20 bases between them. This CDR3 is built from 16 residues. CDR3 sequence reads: CASSTGITGSGQPQHF. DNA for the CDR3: TGTGCCAGTAGTACAGGAATCACAGGAAGCGGGCAGCCCCAGCATTTT.

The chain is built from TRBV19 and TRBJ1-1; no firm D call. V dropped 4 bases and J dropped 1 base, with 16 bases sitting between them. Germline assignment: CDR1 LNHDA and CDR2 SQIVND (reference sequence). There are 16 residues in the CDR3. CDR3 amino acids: CASSRGRGAGNTEAFF. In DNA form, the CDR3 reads TGTGCCAGTAGTAGGGGTCGTGGCGCGGGGAACACTGAAGCTTTCTTT.

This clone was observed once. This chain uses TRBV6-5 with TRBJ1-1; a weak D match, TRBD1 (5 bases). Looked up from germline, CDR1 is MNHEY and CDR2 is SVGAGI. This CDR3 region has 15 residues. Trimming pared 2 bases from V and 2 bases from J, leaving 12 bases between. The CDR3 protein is CASSYPGVRNTEAFF. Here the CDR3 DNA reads TGTGCCAGCAGTTACCCGGGGGTGAGAAACACTGAAGCTTTCTTT.

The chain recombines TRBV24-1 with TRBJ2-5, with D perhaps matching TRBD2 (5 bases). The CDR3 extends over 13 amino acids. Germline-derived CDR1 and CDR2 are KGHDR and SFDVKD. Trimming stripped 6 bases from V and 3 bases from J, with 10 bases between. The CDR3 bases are TGTGCCACCAGTTTAGGAGCGGAAGAGACCCAGTACTTC. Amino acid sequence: CATSLGAEETQYF.

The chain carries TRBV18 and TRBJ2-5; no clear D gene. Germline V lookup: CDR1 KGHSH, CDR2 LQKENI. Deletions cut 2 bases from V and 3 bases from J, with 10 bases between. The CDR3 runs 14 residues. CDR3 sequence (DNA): TGTGCCAGCTCACCAAAACAACAGAAAGAGACCCAGTACTTC. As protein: CASSPKQQKETQYF.

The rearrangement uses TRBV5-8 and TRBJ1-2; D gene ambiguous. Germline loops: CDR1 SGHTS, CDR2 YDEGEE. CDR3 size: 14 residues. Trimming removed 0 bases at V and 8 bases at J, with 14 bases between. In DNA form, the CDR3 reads TGTGCCAGCAGCTTGGGAACGGCCCGGAGGGGCTACACCTTC. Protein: CASSLGTARRGYTF.

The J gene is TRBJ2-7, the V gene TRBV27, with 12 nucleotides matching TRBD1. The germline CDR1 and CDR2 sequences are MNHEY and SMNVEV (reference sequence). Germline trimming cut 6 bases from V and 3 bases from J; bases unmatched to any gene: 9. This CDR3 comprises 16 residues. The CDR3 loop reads CASREIGTGGLYEQYF. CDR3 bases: TGTGCCAGCAGAGAAATCGGGACAGGGGGCCTCTACGAGCAGTACTTC.